The 6 T cell receptor beta chains below all came from one sample that was sequenced in a study of technical replicates of blood from several donors. Here immunoSEQ multiplex PCR was the method, and the copy in TCRdb shows in-frame clones only, minus some. Of tens of thousands of clones in the sample, about 97% were seen once. Sequenced sample: T cells isolated from PBMCs. These receptors were taken from a human donor in good health.

The J gene is TRBJ2-2, the V gene TRBV27; weak D call: TRBD1 (7 bases). Germline CDR1 MNHEY, CDR2 SMNVEV (reference sequence). V lost 2 bases to trimming and J lost 4 bases, with 17 bases between them. The CDR3 extends over 17 amino acids. CDR3 DNA: TGTGCCAGCAGTTTAGATGGTTCAGGGGGGTCCACCGGGGAGCTGTTTTTT. Residues: CASSLDGSGGSTGELFF.

The CDR3 loop reads CASSLDSGLFLSSGNTIYF. The CDR3 DNA follows: TGTGCCAGCAGCTTGGATTCAGGGTTATTTTTATCTTCTGGAAACACCATATATTTT. The gene calls are TRBV5-6 and TRBJ1-3; TRBD1 is a possible D gene (5 bases). Germline loops: CDR1 SGHDT, CDR2 YYEEEE. V was trimmed by 0 bases and J by 1 base, leaving 20 bases between them. The CDR3 spans 19 residues.

The V and J genes are TRBV7-9 and TRBJ1-1; tentative D call: TRBD1 (5 bases). From germline, CDR1 is SEHNR and CDR2 FQNEAQ (reference sequence). This CDR3 region has 13 residues. Trimming removed 7 bases at V and 2 bases at J, with 11 bases between. The CDR3 spells CASTTRVNTEAFF. For the CDR3, the DNA is TGTGCCAGCACCACCAGGGTTAACACTGAAGCTTTCTTT.

The chain couples TRBV5-1 to TRBJ2-1; TRBD2 agrees at 8 bases. The trim removed 3 bases at V and 4 bases at J, leaving 6 bases unmatched. Per the germline V gene, CDR1 is SGHRS and CDR2 is YFSETQ. The CDR3 loop spans 15 amino acids. CDR3 amino acids: CASSSTSGPYNEQFF. Here the CDR3 DNA reads TGCGCCAGCAGCTCAACTAGCGGCCCTTACAATGAGCAGTTCTTC.

This clone was detected only once. The chain carries TRBV30 and TRBJ2-1; D gene ambiguous. Germline V gives CDR1 GTSNPN, CDR2 SVGIG (reference sequence). There are 12 residues in the CDR3. V lost 4 bases and J 12 bases, leaving 16 bases between the germline ends. The CDR3 sequence is CAWTLEREAQFF. The CDR3 nucleotides read TGTGCCTGGACCTTAGAGCGCGAAGCGCAGTTCTTC.

This chain joins TRBV6-4 and TRBJ2-3; 7 nucleotides agree with TRBD2. CDR3 length: 16 amino acids. V gave up 3 bases and J gave up 2 bases; unmatched junction bases: 8. Germline V gene sequence: CDR1 MRHNA, CDR2 SNTAGT. CDR3 nucleotides: TGTGCCAGCAGTGATACTAGCGCCACTTTCACAGATACGCAGTATTTT. Protein sequence: CASSDTSATFTDTQYF.